One sample yielded the 20 T cell receptor beta chains listed below, sequenced in a study of Ad26.COV2.S vaccination and SARS-CoV-2 variants. Sequenced by immunoSEQ multiplex PCR; TCRdb stores in-frame clones only, minus some. This table has hundreds of thousands of clones, about 90% appearing once. The treatment is: around 19 received Ad26.COV2.S at low or high dose, single or two shots; 5 received placebo; per-sample allocation not given. Samples came from day 63 after the first vaccine or placebo injection. Sequencing used peripheral blood, obtained in a trial of Ad26.COV2.S vaccine versus placebo. These receptors originate from a person between 18 and 59 years old who received the Ad26.COV2.S COVID-19 vaccine or a placebo.

The table lists this clone with a count of one. The CDR3 region is CASSPGIGSNQPQHF. The CDR3 DNA is TGTGCCAGCAGTCCAGGGATCGGGAGCAATCAGCCCCAGCATTTT. The V and J genes are TRBV7-8 and TRBJ1-5; the D gene is possibly TRBD1 (5 bases). Trimming took 6 bases from V and 1 from J, leaving 13 bases between them. CDR1 is SGHVS and CDR2 is FQNEAQ in the germline V gene. The CDR3 is 15 amino acids. Full variable domain (rest looked up from reference TRBV7-8 and TRBJ1-5): GAGVSQSPRYKVAKRGQDVALRCDPISGHVSLFWYQQALGQGPEFLTYFQNEAQLDKSGLPSDRFFAERPEGSVSTLKIQRTQQEDSAVYLCASSPGIGSNQPQHFGDGTRLSIL.

The J gene is TRBJ2-5, the V gene TRBV19; no clear D. The CDR3 runs 13 residues. V dropped 4 bases and J dropped 4 bases, with 10 bases sitting between them. CDR1 and CDR2 (germline): LNHDA, SQIVND (reference sequence). This CDR3 reads CASSSPPRETQYF. CDR3 DNA sequence: TGTGCCAGTAGTAGTCCCCCCCGAGAGACCCAGTACTTC.

V is TRBV5-1 and J is TRBJ2-7; TRBD1 matches at 9 bases. The CDR3 has 15 residues. Germline V gene lookup returns CDR1 SGHRS and CDR2 YFSETQ. V trimming: 4 bases; J trimming: 2 bases; junction bases outside the gene matches: 7. The CDR3 sequence is CASSPRGQGPYEQYF. CDR3 nucleotide sequence: TGCGCCAGCAGCCCCAGGGGACAGGGTCCCTACGAGCAGTACTTC.

This chain joins TRBV5-4 and TRBJ2-5; D call uncertain. V was trimmed by 6 bases and J by 5 bases, leaving 17 bases between them. Germline V gives CDR1 SGHNT, CDR2 YYREEE (reference sequence). This CDR3 is 14 amino acids long. The CDR3 region is CASTPRPSQETQYF. CDR3 in DNA: TGTGCCAGCACACCTCGACCCAGCCAGGAGACCCAGTACTTC.

The chain couples TRBV12-3 or TRBV12-4 to TRBJ1-2, with D hard to call. The CDR3 consists of 12 residues. V lost 7 bases and J 1 base, leaving 7 bases between the germline ends. The CDR3 here is CASTEGNYGYTF. CDR3 coding DNA: TGTGCCAGCACCGAGGGTAACTATGGCTACACCTTC.

This rearrangement joins TRBV6-6 to TRBJ2-7, with D possibly TRBD2 on 6 matching bases. Trimming left V 2 bases short and J 2 bases short, with 10 bases between. From germline, CDR1 is MNHNY and CDR2 SVGAGI (reference sequence). The CDR3 has 14 amino acids. The DNA of the CDR3 is TGTGCCAGCAGTTACGGGAGGCAGGCCTACGAGCAGTACTTC. Protein product: CASSYGRQAYEQYF.

The chain has TRBV5-5 and TRBJ2-1, with 7 bases lining up with TRBD1. The CDR3 is 15 residues long. The germline CDR1 and CDR2 sequences are SGHKS and YYEKEE (reference sequence). V lost 5 bases to trimming and J lost 2 bases; unmatched junction nucleotides: 7. This CDR3 is CASRFGDRTYNEQFF. The CDR3 coding sequence is TGTGCCAGCAGGTTTGGGGACAGAACCTACAATGAGCAGTTCTTC.

The V gene is TRBV7-9, the J gene TRBJ1-1; TRBD1 matches 7 bases. Trimming at V came to 6 bases and at J to 6 bases, leaving 13 bases not matched to a gene. The CDR3 contains 15 residues. The germline gives CDR1 SEHNR, CDR2 FQNEAQ (reference sequence). The CDR3: CASSPTTLDRPEAFF. The CDR3 DNA is TGTGCCAGCAGTCCAACTACTCTGGACAGGCCTGAAGCTTTCTTT.

The V and J genes are TRBV7-2 and TRBJ2-2; D gene ambiguous. The CDR3 has 14 residues. V was clipped by 1 base and J by 6 bases, with 9 bases between them. The germline V gene has CDR1 SGHTA and CDR2 FQGNSA. CDR3 in amino acids: CASSLGFSSGELFF. The CDR3 DNA is TGTGCCAGCAGCTTAGGGTTTAGCTCCGGGGAGCTGTTTTTT.

This clone turned up a few times. The rearrangement joins TRBV7-9 to TRBJ1-2; no clear D gene. The CDR3 has 15 amino acids. Between the trimmed V and J ends, which lost 5 bases and 8 bases, there was a span of 21 bases. The germline V gene encodes CDR1 SEHNR and CDR2 FQNEAQ (reference sequence). The CDR3 is CASSPTRTPTGGYTF. CDR3 nucleotide sequence: TGTGCCAGCAGCCCCACCCGGACTCCTACGGGGGGCTACACCTTC.

The chain employs TRBV12-3 or TRBV12-4 and TRBJ1-2; D is uncertain. The V and J ends lost 2 bases and 5 bases respectively, with 6 bases between them. The CDR3 has 12 residues. This CDR3 reads CASSLRLYGYTF. The CDR3 DNA reads TGTGCCAGCAGTTTAAGGTTATATGGCTACACCTTC.

This chain joins TRBV3-1 (or the pseudogene TRBV3-2) and TRBJ2-3; TRBD2 is a possible D gene (6 bases). Trimming shortened V by 4 bases and J by 2 bases, and 7 bases separated the two germline ends. There are 13 residues in the CDR3. CDR1 and CDR2 from the germline V gene are LGHDT and YNNKEL (reference sequence). This CDR3 reads CASSRDFTDTQYF. The CDR3 DNA reads as TGTGCCAGCAGCCGGGACTTCACAGATACGCAGTATTTT.

The chain employs TRBV19 and TRBJ1-1; D is unresolved. Germline-derived CDR1 and CDR2 are LNHDA and SQIVND (reference sequence). Trimming left V 8 bases short and J 1 base short, with 5 bases between. CDR3 size: 11 residues. CDR3 in DNA: TGTGCCAGTTCAGAGAACACTGAAGCTTTCTTT. Protein product: CASSENTEAFF.

The chain couples TRBV6-2 or TRBV6-3 to TRBJ2-7; possibly TRBD2 for D (5 bases). The CDR3 is 15 residues long. V gave up 6 bases and J gave up 3 bases, with 18 bases separating them. The germline V gene encodes CDR1 MNHEY and CDR2 SVGEGT. The CDR3 nucleotides are TGTGCCAGCAGACCTAGCCAGGAAAATGTCTACGAGCAGTACTTC. Protein sequence: CASRPSQENVYEQYF.

The rearrangement uses TRBV7-8 and TRBJ2-1; D possibly uses TRBD1 or TRBD2 (6 bases each). Germline V gene sequence: CDR1 SGHVS, CDR2 FQNEAQ. The CDR3 runs 14 residues. V was pared by 8 bases and J by 4 bases, with 15 bases between. As DNA, the CDR3 is TGTGCCAGCCGCGGTGGGGGGACATACAATGAGCAGTTCTTC. It translates to CASRGGGTYNEQFF.

V gene TRBV12-3 or TRBV12-4 combines with J gene TRBJ2-3; D gene unclear. CDR3 length: 12 residues. V was cut by 7 bases and J by 6 bases, with 11 bases left in between. In DNA form, the CDR3 reads TGTGCCAGCACCCCCCAAGGGGATACGCAGTATTTT. This gives the protein CASTPQGDTQYF.

This clone was observed a few times. The V call is TRBV9, the J call TRBJ1-1, with D possibly being TRBD1 (5 bases). The germline gives CDR1 SGDLS, CDR2 YYNGEE. The CDR3 is 13 amino acids. The ends were cut back, 6 bases at V and 0 bases at J, with 9 bases in the middle. The CDR3 sequence is CASTRDLNTEAFF. DNA of the CDR3: TGTGCCAGCACAAGGGACTTGAACACTGAAGCTTTCTTT. Full variable domain (rest looked up from reference TRBV9 and TRBJ1-1): DSGVTQTPKHLITATGQRVTLRCSPRSGDLSVYWYQQSLDQGLQFLIQYYNGEERAKGNILERFSAQQFPDLHSELNLSSLELGDSALYFCASTRDLNTEAFFGQGTRLTVV.

V is TRBV10-3 and J is TRBJ2-2, with no clear D. The germline V gene encodes CDR1 ENHRY and CDR2 SYGVKD. This CDR3 has 18 residues. Deletions cut 2 bases from V and 0 bases from J, with 16 bases between. DNA of the CDR3: TGTGCCATCAGTGAGAAGGAGCCGGGCCTCCCGAACACCGGGGAGCTGTTTTTT. This encodes CAISEKEPGLPNTGELFF.

CDR3 protein: CASSQSGTGVHEQYF. DNA for the CDR3: TGTGCCAGCAGCCAGTCTGGGACAGGGGTGCACGAGCAGTACTTC. V is TRBV3-1 (or the pseudogene TRBV3-2) and J is TRBJ2-7; the match to TRBD1 covers 10 bases. V dropped 3 bases and J dropped 5; count of bases not matched to a gene: 7. The germline V gene encodes CDR1 LGHDT and CDR2 YNNKEL (reference sequence). This CDR3 has 15 residues.

This clone was counted once. This chain joins TRBV7-2 and TRBJ1-5; perhaps TRBD1 as D (6 bases). Trimming took off 3 bases at V and 7 bases at J, with 10 bases between the two ends. The germline V gene has CDR1 SGHTA and CDR2 FQGNSA. The CDR3 covers 13 residues. The CDR3 sequence: CASSLDQGQPQHF. The CDR3 DNA follows: TGTGCCAGCAGCTTGGATCAGGGGCAGCCCCAGCATTTT.